Below, 14 T cell receptor beta chains from the same sample are listed, as sequenced in a study of cytomegalovirus exposure and HLA in healthy donors (dated by TCRdb to about 2017). Library preparation was by the immunoSEQ multiplex PCR assay. For the multiplex PCR, a mixture combining 60 forward primers for TCR Vbeta segments and 13 reverse primers for TCR Jbeta segments was used. This immuneACCESS table, as held by TCRdb, lists in-frame sequences with V and J called but not all clones. Of the missing ones, under half trace to an unresolved V gene in checked studies; the others have no known cause. The sample profile shows around 100,000 clones; roughly 80% of them were found once. The top ten constitute around 5.1% of the sample. Source material: PBMCs. These receptor sequences come from a female donor in good health and CMV-seropositive.

The chain couples TRBV18 to TRBJ1-2; TRBD1 matches 10 bases. This CDR3 has 16 amino acids. The V and J ends lost 0 bases and 2 bases, in that order; junction bases with no gene match: 3. Germline V gene data show CDR1 as KGHSH and CDR2 as LQKENI. For the CDR3, the DNA is TGTGCCAGCTCACCACCGGCGGGACAGGGGAACTATGGCTACACCTTC. It specifies CASSPPAGQGNYGYTF.

CDR3 bases: TGTGCCAGCAGTCGCAGGGGAACCGGGGAGCTGTTTTTT. Translated: CASSRRGTGELFF. The gene calls are TRBV6-6 and TRBJ2-2; D possibly corresponds to TRBD1 (6 bases). This CDR3 comprises 13 residues. V lost 5 bases to trimming and J lost 5 bases, with 9 bases between them. Germline V gene lookup returns CDR1 MNHNY and CDR2 SVGAGI (reference sequence).

This clone was counted a single time. The rearrangement links TRBV5-1 to TRBJ2-3; a possible D gene is TRBD2 (5 bases). This CDR3 is built from 13 residues. Per germline, CDR1 SGHRS and CDR2 YFSETQ. The germline V and J ends were trimmed by 3 bases and 5 bases, with 10 bases remaining between them. The CDR3 sequence: CASSWSAGDTQYF. For the CDR3, the DNA is TGCGCCAGCAGCTGGTCGGCGGGAGATACGCAGTATTTT.

This chain connects TRBV6-1 to TRBJ2-4; perhaps TRBD1 as D (6 bases). Trimming stripped 1 base from V and 12 bases from J, with 13 bases between. The germline gives CDR1 MNHNS, CDR2 SASEGT. The length of the CDR3 is 13 residues. The CDR3 nucleotides read TGTGCCAGCAGTGAAGGGGGCAGGGGAACTCAGTACTTC. This codes for CASSEGGRGTQYF.

This clone was detected only once. V usage is TRBV6-5 and J usage is TRBJ2-7; D unclear. Trimming took 6 bases from V and 0 from J, leaving 6 bases between them. Per the germline V gene, CDR1 is MNHEY and CDR2 is SVGAGI. The CDR3 consists of 12 residues. The CDR3 protein is CASSRDSYEQYF. The CDR3, as DNA: TGTGCCAGCAGCCGCGACTCCTACGAGCAGTACTTC.

This chain joins TRBV4-3 and TRBJ2-2, with TRBD2 matching 7 bases. Germline CDR1 reads LGHNA; CDR2 reads YSLEER. CDR3 length: 14 amino acids. V was clipped by 4 bases and J by 6 bases; unmatched bases: 5. In DNA form, the CDR3 reads TGCGCCAGCAGCCTGGGAGGGCCGTCCGGGGAGCTGTTTTTT. It yields the protein CASSLGGPSGELFF.

This chain uses TRBV2 with TRBJ2-1; D remains unclear. V shed 7 bases and J shed 5 bases, with 9 bases lying between them. The CDR3 is 12 residues long. Germline V gene sequence: CDR1 SNHLY, CDR2 FYNNEI. As DNA, the CDR3 is TGTGCCAGCAAAATGATAGACAATGAGCAGTTCTTC. It encodes CASKMIDNEQFF. Using reference TRBV2 and TRBJ2-1 for the parts outside the CDR3, the full variable domain is EPEVTQTPSHQVTQMGQEVILRCVPISNHLYFYWYRQILGQKVEFLVSFYNNEISEKSEIFDDQFSVERPDGSNFTLKIRSTKLEDSAMYFCASKMIDNEQFFGPGTRLTVL.

The chain is built from TRBV4-2 and TRBJ2-1, with 10 positions matching TRBD2. Germline CDR1 and CDR2: LGHNA and YNFKEQ. This CDR3 comprises 16 residues. Germline trimming cut 3 bases from V and 4 bases from J; bases unmatched to any gene: 6. The CDR3 protein is CASSHPAGGRYNEQFF. In DNA form, the CDR3 reads TGTGCCAGCAGCCATCCAGCGGGGGGGCGGTACAATGAGCAGTTCTTC.

V and J are TRBV7-2 and TRBJ1-1; D perhaps matches TRBD1 (6 bases). The V and J ends lost 5 bases and 11 bases respectively, with 18 bases between them. Germline CDR1 SGHTA, CDR2 FQGNSA. CDR3 length equals 13 residues. The chain's CDR3 is CASSLSSRGGAFF. The CDR3 DNA reads as TGTGCCAGCAGCCTATCCAGCCGTGGGGGCGCTTTCTTT.

CDR3 nucleotides: TGTGCCAGCAGGTACAGTTTCGGCGAGCAGTACTTC. Protein product: CASRYSFGEQYF. The chain joins TRBV2 to TRBJ2-7; D gene unclear. CDR3 length: 12 amino acids. Trimming shortened V by 6 bases and J by 6 bases, and 12 bases separated the two germline ends. The V gene's germline CDR1 is SNHLY and CDR2 FYNNEI.

The chain joins TRBV19 to TRBJ1-1, with TRBD1 matching over 10 bases. Germline CDR1 reads LNHDA; CDR2 reads SQIVND (reference sequence). Trimming at V came to 7 bases and at J to 11 bases, leaving 10 bases not matched to a gene. The CDR3 is made up of 13 amino acids. The CDR3: CASTTTGGVDAFF. CDR3 bases: TGTGCCAGTACCACGACAGGGGGCGTCGATGCTTTCTTT.

The chain's CDR3 is CASSPDSTDYEQYF. The DNA for the CDR3 is TGTGCCAGCAGCCCTGACAGTACCGACTACGAGCAGTACTTC. This chain uses TRBV4-2 with TRBJ2-7; D is perhaps TRBD1 (5 bases). V was pared by 4 bases and J by 3 bases, with 13 bases between. Germline-derived CDR1 and CDR2 are LGHNA and YNFKEQ. The CDR3 totals 14 residues.

The chain combines TRBV5-4 with TRBJ2-3; D might be TRBD2 (6 bases). This CDR3 spans 16 amino acids. Trimming removed 3 bases at V and 5 bases at J, with 19 bases between. The germline V gene encodes CDR1 SGHNT and CDR2 YYREEE (reference sequence). CDR3 nucleotides: TGTGCCAGCAGCTCGGGACTCTCGGGAGCGGTAGATACGCAGTATTTT. This translates into CASSSGLSGAVDTQYF.

The V call is TRBV30, the J call TRBJ1-3; the D is unclear. The CDR3 has 15 residues. Trimming shortened V by 5 bases and J by 0 bases, and 14 bases separated the two germline ends. The germline CDR1 and CDR2 sequences are GTSNPN and SVGIG (reference sequence). The CDR3 region has the DNA TGTGCCTGGGTAGTTAGCACCTACTCTGGAAACACCATATATTTT. This codes for CAWVVSTYSGNTIYF.